This passage covers 14 T cell receptor beta chains from one sample sequenced in a study of cytomegalovirus exposure and HLA in healthy donors (TCRdb year 2017). The library was produced with the immunoSEQ multiplex PCR assay. The multiplex PCR relied on a mix of 60 forward primers for TCR Vbeta segments and 13 reverse primers for TCR Jbeta segments. The source is immuneACCESS, and TCRdb retained only in-frame sequences with V and J called. Part of the clones is not carried over; for the studies checked, unresolved V genes explain less than half of this, and the remainder is unexplained. The sample profile shows roughly 150,000 clones; roughly 84% of them were found once. The top ten constitute around 0.96% of the sample. Sample: PBMCs. These TCRs come from a man aged 30-40 years in good health and CMV-seronegative.

V gene TRBV6-5 combines with J gene TRBJ1-2; possible D gene TRBD1, 5 bases. This CDR3 has 14 amino acids. From germline, CDR1 is MNHEY and CDR2 SVGAGI. V lost 2 bases and J lost 4, with 11 bases in between. The CDR3 here is CASSYAGRFYGYTF. Here the CDR3 DNA reads TGTGCCAGCAGTTACGCGGGACGCTTCTATGGCTACACCTTC.

The chain has TRBV5-6 and TRBJ2-2; D is ambiguous. This CDR3 has 14 amino acids. V dropped 0 bases and J dropped 7 bases, with 10 bases sitting between them. Looked up from germline, CDR1 is SGHDT and CDR2 is YYEEEE. The CDR3 DNA reads TGTGCCAGCAGCTTGGTATCAGGATACGGGGAGCTGTTTTTT. Protein product: CASSLVSGYGELFF.

The chain employs TRBV18 and TRBJ2-7, with D maybe TRBD1 (5 bases). The CDR3 runs 13 residues. V was pared by 5 bases and J by 0 bases, with 8 bases between. Looked up from germline, CDR1 is KGHSH and CDR2 is LQKENI. The CDR3 nucleotides are TGTGCCAGCTCAGAAGACAGCTCCTACGAGCAGTACTTC. Translated: CASSEDSSYEQYF. Complete variable domain (other parts from reference TRBV18 and TRBJ2-7): NAGVMQNPRHLVRRRGQEARLRCSPMKGHSHVYWYRQLPEEGLKFMVYLQKENIIDESGMPKERFSAEFPKEGPSILRIQQVVRGDSAAYFCASSEDSSYEQYFGPGTRLTVT.

This sequence joins TRBV27 and TRBJ2-5; tentative D call: TRBD1 (6 bases). The V gene's germline CDR1 is MNHEY and CDR2 SMNVEV (reference sequence). Trimming took 1 base from V and 1 from J, leaving 16 bases between them. The CDR3 covers 17 residues. CDR3: CASSLFTGLGAQETQYF. The CDR3 DNA sequence: TGTGCCAGCAGTTTATTTACAGGGCTCGGGGCCCAAGAGACCCAGTACTTC.

The chain couples TRBV14 to TRBJ2-7; 8 bases fit TRBD1. The V gene end was trimmed by 3 bases and the J gene end by 3 bases; junction bases not matched to a gene: 7. CDR3 length: 15 residues. Per the germline V gene, CDR1 is SGHDN and CDR2 is FVKESK. Here the CDR3 reads CASSQTGVPLYEQYF. The CDR3, as DNA: TGTGCCAGCAGCCAGACAGGGGTCCCTCTCTACGAGCAGTACTTC.

This clone was counted only a few times. The chain couples TRBV19 to TRBJ1-2, with 7 bases identical to TRBD1. Germline CDR1 and CDR2: LNHDA and SQIVND (reference sequence). CDR3 size: 12 residues. V was clipped by 8 bases and J by 5 bases; unmatched bases: 5. In nucleotides, the CDR3 is TGTGCCAGTGAAAGGACAGGATATGGCTACACCTTC. Translation: CASERTGYGYTF.

The chain has TRBV10-3 and TRBJ2-3; 9 bases map to TRBD2. V was clipped by 6 bases and J by 4 bases; unmatched bases: 2. Germline values: CDR1 ENHRY, CDR2 SYGVKD. This CDR3 comprises 13 residues. In nucleotides, the CDR3 is TGTGCCATCAGCCTAGCGGGGTCAGATACGCAGTATTTT. Amino acid sequence: CAISLAGSDTQYF.

The J gene is TRBJ2-2, the V gene TRBV5-4; tentatively, D is TRBD2 (5 bases). V gave up 4 bases and J gave up 1 base, with 17 bases separating them. The CDR3 runs to 17 residues. In germline, CDR1 is SGHNT, CDR2 YYREEE (reference sequence). The CDR3 bases are TGTGCCAGCAGCCCTGAGGACTTCCCTGGGAACACCGGGGAGCTGTTTTTT. Translating gives CASSPEDFPGNTGELFF.

The V call is TRBV19, the J call TRBJ2-7, with 13 bases matching TRBD2. The CDR3 runs 15 residues. Germline CDR1 is LNHDA and CDR2 is SQIVND (reference sequence). V lost 4 bases, J lost 9 bases, and 9 bases stayed unmatched. DNA for the CDR3: TGTGCCAGTAGTAGCGGGACTAGCGGGAAGGTGGGGCAGTACTTC. It encodes CASSSGTSGKVGQYF. The full variable domain, in which reference TRBV19 and TRBJ2-7 provide the parts outside the CDR3, is DGGITQSPKYLFRKEGQNVTLSCEQNLNHDAMYWYRQDPGQGLRLIYYSQIVNDFQKGDIAEGYSVSREKKESFPLTVTSAQKNPTAFYLCASSSGTSGKVGQYFGPGTRLTVT.

This chain uses TRBV5-1 with TRBJ2-3; 8 nucleotides agree with TRBD2. Germline assignment: CDR1 SGHRS and CDR2 YFSETQ. Trimming cost V 4 bases and J 2 bases; bases outside gene matches: 6. There are 15 residues in the CDR3. The CDR3 nucleotides read TGCGCCAGCAGCGGGTCCGGGGGGGCCACAGATACGCAGTATTTT. Amino acid sequence: CASSGSGGATDTQYF.

The chain joins TRBV11-3 to TRBJ1-2, with 11 nucleotides matching TRBD1. The ends lost 5 bases at V and 4 bases at J; junction bases unmatched: 3. CDR3 length: 14 residues. Germline assignment: CDR1 SGHNT and CDR2 YENEEA. The chain's CDR3 is CASSRGTGGYGYTF. CDR3 bases: TGTGCCAGCAGCCGCGGGACAGGGGGCTATGGCTACACCTTC. The full variable domain, completed using reference TRBV11-3 and TRBJ1-2, is EAGVVQSPRYKIIEKKQPVAFWCNPISGHNTLYWYLQNLGQGPELLIRYENEEAVDDSQLPKDRFSAERLKGVDSTLKIQPAELGDSAVYLCASSRGTGGYGYTFGSGTRLTVV.

CDR3 amino acids: CASSPGTGGSIYYGYTF. For the CDR3, the DNA is TGTGCCAGCAGCCCCGGGACAGGGGGCTCTATTTACTATGGCTACACCTTC. The gene calls are TRBV7-6 and TRBJ1-2; 12 nucleotides line up with TRBD1. The CDR3 contains 17 residues. After removal of 5 bases from V and 3 bases from J, the junction contained 10 bases not matched to a gene. Germline CDR1 SGHVS, CDR2 FNYEAQ. Full variable domain (remainder filled in from reference TRBV7-6 and TRBJ1-2): GAGVSQSPRYKVTKRGQDVALRCDPISGHVSLYWYRQALGQGPEFLTYFNYEAQQDKSGLPNDRFSAERPEGSISTLTIQRTEQRDSAMYRCASSPGTGGSIYYGYTFGSGTRLTVV.

The gene calls are TRBV30 and TRBJ1-3; TRBD1 is a possible D gene (6 bases). CDR3 size: 13 residues. The germline V gene encodes CDR1 GTSNPN and CDR2 SVGIG (reference sequence). V lost 4 bases and J 1 base, leaving 8 bases between the germline ends. CDR3 protein: CAWTQGSGNTIYF. The CDR3 bases are TGTGCCTGGACTCAGGGGTCTGGAAACACCATATATTTT.

The rearrangement joins TRBV13 to TRBJ2-1, with D possibly being TRBD2 (6 bases). V was clipped by 4 bases and J by 6 bases, with 16 bases between them. Per germline, CDR1 PRHDT and CDR2 FYEKMQ (reference sequence). This CDR3 is 15 amino acids long. In DNA form, the CDR3 reads TGTGCCAGCAGCTACCCGGAGGGTAGCGTCAATGAGCAGTTCTTC. Protein product: CASSYPEGSVNEQFF.